The entry below gives a single TCR beta chain sequence along with its context. The sample belongs to a study of T-cell reconstitution after alpha-beta-depleted transplantation in children. The authors prepared the TCRbeta library with unique molecular identifiers. TCRdb passed the PCR reads through MiXCR, listing each CDR3 protein once. The table records some 500,000 distinct CDR3 sequences, approximately 32% of them present only once. The ends lost 7 bases at V and 3 bases at J; junction bases unmatched: 4. Germline assignment: CDR1 LNHDA and CDR2 SQIVND (reference sequence). This CDR3 contains 15 residues.

The genes are TRBV19 and TRBJ2-2, with 11 bases fitting TRBD1. This clonotype was obtained from a human donor who donated a stem cell graft to a child with aplastic anemia. This specimen was PBMCs from the stem cell graft donor, taken from the stem cell graft. The CDR3 is CASTRDRGYTGELFF. CDR3 nucleotide sequence: TGTGCCAGTACCAGGGACAGGGGGTACACCGGGGAGCTGTTTTTT.